One sample yielded the 25 T cell receptor beta chains listed below, sequenced in a study of CD8 T cells in ankylosing spondylitis (dated by TCRdb to the late 2010s). Library preparation used 5' RACE. Data came from an Illumina HiSeq 2500. The public reads were run again by TCRdb, first through fastp at Q25 and then through MiXCR, and only productive beta chains were kept. Records with the same CDR3 protein are collapsed into one entry carrying the most frequent genes and DNA. The table for this sample lists a few hundred thousand distinct CDR3 sequences; approximately 22% of them were counted only once. The ten largest account for approximately 14% of the sample. The sequencing sample was made of blood, either unsorted or a sorted T cell fraction (not recorded which). All receptors derive from a male donor with ankylosing spondylitis or in good health (not recorded which).

This clonotype was counted between two and nine times. V and J are TRBV9 and TRBJ2-1, with no clear D. The germline V gene encodes CDR1 SGDLS and CDR2 YYNGEE. V was pared by 3 bases and J by 8 bases, with 21 bases between. This CDR3 comprises 16 residues. The CDR3 coding sequence is TGTGCCAGCAGCGCGGGCGGAGCAAATCTCGAAGATGAGCAGTTCTTC. Amino acids: CASSAGGANLEDEQFF.

V and J are TRBV11-2 and TRBJ2-5; TRBD2 matches 7 bases. Per the germline V gene, CDR1 is SGHAT and CDR2 is FQNNGV. V shed 4 bases, J shed 0 bases, and the junction held 17 bases outside the gene matches. The CDR3 is 19 residues long. CDR3 sequence: CASSSLVYAGLLYQETQYF. The CDR3, as DNA: TGTGCCAGCAGCTCCCTCGTATATGCGGGACTACTGTACCAAGAGACCCAGTACTTC.

This clonotype showed up just a few times. V gene TRBV12-3 or TRBV12-4 combines with J gene TRBJ1-1; D gene uncertain. The CDR3 sequence is 12 residues long. V lost 0 bases and J lost 8, with 7 bases in between. The CDR3 is CASSLARWEAFF. DNA for the CDR3: TGTGCCAGCAGTTTAGCCCGGTGGGAAGCTTTCTTT.

DNA for the CDR3: TGTGCCAGTAGTATCACCTCCTTCGACGGACCGAACACTGAAGCTTTCTTT. Its translation is CASSITSFDGPNTEAFF. V usage is TRBV19 and J usage is TRBJ1-1; D remains unclear. The CDR3 length is 17 residues. Trimming shortened V by 3 bases and J by 1 base, and 18 bases separated the two germline ends. CDR1 LNHDA and CDR2 SQIVND come from the germline V gene (reference sequence).

This clonotype has a single count. One end of the junction does not line up with germline, which may come from a read error. The chain combines TRBV20-1 with TRBJ2-7; 9 bases match TRBD1. The CDR3 is made up of 11 amino acids. The germline V gene encodes CDR1 DFQATT and CDR2 SNEGSKA (reference sequence). The CDR3 nucleotides read TGCAGTGCTAGAGTTGGGACAGGGCCCCACTTC. Translation gives CSARVGTGPHF.

This clonotype was recorded a few times. CDR3 sequence: CASSSTGGAQSYEQYF. The CDR3 bases are TGTGCCAGCAGCTCCACGGGGGGGGCCCAATCCTACGAGCAGTACTTC. The chain links TRBV7-2 to TRBJ2-7; 8 bases map to TRBD2. CDR3 length: 16 residues. The J segment lost 1 base and the V segment lost 4 bases, leaving 9 bases of the junction unmatched. CDR1 is SGHTA and CDR2 is FQGNSA in the germline V gene.

In its sample, this clonotype was seen a few times. V usage is TRBV20-1 and J usage is TRBJ2-2; 7 nucleotides line up with TRBD1. This CDR3 comprises 15 residues. Unmatched junction bases numbered 3, after V lost 0 bases and J lost 2 bases. Germline lookup yields CDR1 DFQATT and CDR2 SNEGSKA (reference sequence). CDR3 DNA: TGCAGTGCTAGAGATTACAGGGGAAACACCGGGGAGCTGTTTTTT. It translates to CSARDYRGNTGELFF.

This chain uses TRBV6-1 with TRBJ1-6, with a weak D call TRBD1 (5 bases). Germline V gene lookup returns CDR1 MNHNS and CDR2 SASEGT. This CDR3 region has 14 residues. Trimming pared 6 bases from V and 6 bases from J, leaving 12 bases between. The CDR3 DNA sequence: TGTGCCAGCAGAACAGGTGCCAGTAATTCACCCCTCCACTTT. The encoded protein is CASRTGASNSPLHF.

This clonotype has just a few counts. CDR3: CSVAQHSYEQYF. The CDR3 coding sequence is TGCAGCGTTGCGCAGCACTCCTACGAGCAGTACTTC. This chain connects TRBV29-1 to TRBJ2-7; D call uncertain. The CDR3 totals 12 residues. Trimming took off 4 bases at V and 0 bases at J, with 7 bases between the two ends. Germline V lookup: CDR1 SQVTM, CDR2 ANQGSEA.

The chain combines TRBV5-1 with TRBJ2-7; D is perhaps TRBD1 (6 bases). V was cut by 8 bases and J by 3 bases, with 12 bases left in between. This CDR3 comprises 12 residues. Germline CDR1 reads SGHRS; CDR2 reads YFSETQ. The CDR3 DNA follows: TGCGCCAGTAGACAGGACAACTACGAGCAGTACTTC. The encoded protein is CASRQDNYEQYF.

This clonotype was seen a single time. The chain uses TRBV7-6 and TRBJ2-1, with a possible D match to TRBD1 (5 bases). This CDR3 contains 16 residues. Germline lookup yields CDR1 SGHVS and CDR2 FNYEAQ. V was trimmed by 0 bases and J by 2 bases, leaving 11 bases between them. The CDR3, as DNA: TGTGCCAGCAGCTTAGCCACCAGGGTGACCTACAATGAGCAGTTCTTC. Residues: CASSLATRVTYNEQFF.

CDR3 sequence reads: CASSYSPDEQYF. In DNA form, the CDR3 reads TGTGCCAGCAGTTACTCCCCCGACGAGCAGTACTTC. The chain joins TRBV6-6 to TRBJ2-7; D is undetermined. CDR3 length: 12 residues. V lost 0 bases and J 5 bases, leaving 5 bases between the germline ends. Germline values: CDR1 MNHNY, CDR2 SVGAGI (reference sequence).

This clonotype has more than one count but fewer than ten. The gene calls are TRBV5-5 and TRBJ2-1; 7 bases agree with TRBD1. Germline CDR1 SGHKS, CDR2 YYEKEE (reference sequence). With 4 bases clipped from V and 8 bases from J, the junction kept 12 bases outside the gene matches. The CDR3 totals 15 residues. This CDR3 is CASSHPGQLFYEQFF. For the CDR3, the DNA is TGTGCCAGCAGCCATCCGGGACAGCTCTTTTATGAGCAGTTCTTC.

This sequence joins TRBV20-1 and TRBJ2-7, with a possible D match to TRBD2 (6 bases). Looked up from germline, CDR1 is DFQATT and CDR2 is SNEGSKA (reference sequence). Deletions cut 0 bases from V and 2 bases from J, with 14 bases between. The CDR3 is made up of 15 amino acids. CDR3 sequence reads: CSARDTAGRTYEQYF. In nucleotides, the CDR3 is TGCAGTGCTAGAGATACCGCAGGGAGGACCTACGAGCAGTACTTC.

This clonotype was detected only a few times. The rearrangement uses TRBV6-1 and TRBJ1-6; D not resolved. The ends were cut back, 2 bases at V and 13 bases at J, with 6 bases in the middle. Germline-derived CDR1 and CDR2 are MNHNS and SASEGT. The CDR3 is made up of 11 amino acids. Written as DNA, the CDR3 is TGTGCCAGCAGTGAAATACTCCCCCTCCACTTT. Translated, it gives CASSEILPLHF.

There are a few counts of this clonotype. V usage is TRBV11-2 and J usage is TRBJ2-7; the D call may be TRBD1 or TRBD2 (5 bases each). This CDR3 is built from 12 residues. Between the trimmed V and J ends, which lost 5 bases and 5 bases, there was a span of 10 bases. CDR1 and CDR2 (germline): SGHAT, FQNNGV. The CDR3 bases are TGTGCCAGCAGCCGGACGGGGCACGAGCAGTACTTC. This codes for CASSRTGHEQYF.

This clonotype was recorded a few times. V and J are TRBV5-6 and TRBJ2-4, with D uncertain. Trimming removed 5 bases from V and 1 base from J, with 7 bases in between. This CDR3 comprises 13 residues. CDR1 SGHDT and CDR2 YYEEEE come from the germline V gene. The CDR3: CASRDEAKNIQYF. CDR3 DNA sequence: TGTGCCAGCAGGGATGAGGCCAAAAACATTCAGTACTTC.

J is TRBJ2-7 and V is TRBV4-1; no clear D gene. Germline CDR1 and CDR2: MGHRA and YSYEKL. V was pared by 0 bases and J by 3 bases, with 9 bases between. The CDR3 spans 14 residues. CDR3: CASSQELRLYEQYF. CDR3 DNA sequence: TGCGCCAGCAGCCAAGAATTGAGACTCTACGAGCAGTACTTC.

This clonotype has only a few counts. The CDR3 region has the DNA TGCAGCGTTGTAGGCTTCTCCTACAATGAGCAGTTCTTC. Its protein is CSVVGFSYNEQFF. The chain recombines TRBV29-1 with TRBJ2-1; D unclear. This CDR3 contains 13 residues. V dropped 4 bases and J dropped 0 bases, with 7 bases sitting between them. CDR1 SQVTM and CDR2 ANQGSEA come from the germline V gene.

This clonotype came up a few times. The chain has TRBV3-1 and TRBJ2-7; TRBD2 is a possible D gene (6 bases). The V and J ends lost 5 bases and 0 bases respectively, with 14 bases between them. This CDR3 contains 15 residues. Germline CDR1 reads LGHDT; CDR2 reads YNNKEL (reference sequence). CDR3 in amino acids: CASSSPGVSSYEQYF. In DNA form, the CDR3 reads TGTGCCAGCAGCTCGCCGGGGGTCAGCTCCTACGAGCAGTACTTC.

This clonotype was seen more than once but under ten times. The genes are TRBV29-1 and TRBJ2-7, with TRBD2 matching over 7 bases. The CDR3 totals 13 residues. The germline V gene encodes CDR1 SQVTM and CDR2 ANQGSEA. J gave up 5 bases and V 3 bases, and 7 bases lay outside the gene matches. Written as DNA, the CDR3 is TGCAGCGTTGAGACTCCGGGACTAAACGAGCAGTACTTC. Encoded protein: CSVETPGLNEQYF.

This chain uses TRBV27 with TRBJ2-7; D possibly corresponds to TRBD2 (5 bases). Germline CDR1 reads MNHEY; CDR2 reads SMNVEV (reference sequence). The CDR3 contains 14 residues. The V end lost 3 bases, the J end lost 1 base, and 10 bases lay between the germline ends. The CDR3 loop reads CASSLAGKSYEQYF. CDR3 sequence (DNA): TGTGCCAGCAGTTTGGCGGGTAAATCCTACGAGCAGTACTTC.

This clonotype came up a few times. The chain has TRBV29-1 and TRBJ2-2, with 10 positions matching TRBD1. Germline V CDR1 and CDR2: SQVTM, ANQGSEA. With V trimmed by 6 bases and J by 3 bases, 7 bases remained unmatched. The CDR3 has 15 amino acids. CDR3 in amino acids: CSVERQGADTGELFF. The CDR3 coding sequence is TGCAGCGTCGAAAGACAGGGGGCGGACACCGGGGAGCTGTTTTTT.

This sequence joins TRBV20-1 and TRBJ2-7; 7 positions agree with TRBD1. V lost 5 bases and J lost 0; bases outside the gene matches: 7. CDR3 length: 14 residues. Germline assignment: CDR1 DFQATT and CDR2 SNEGSKA (reference sequence). The CDR3 sequence: CSAPQTGSSYEQYF. The CDR3 bases are TGCAGTGCTCCACAGACAGGGAGCTCCTACGAGCAGTACTTC.

This clonotype was counted only a few times. The V gene is TRBV4-1, the J gene TRBJ2-7, with a tentative D call TRBD2 (5 bases). CDR3 length equals 14 residues. Germline V gene lookup returns CDR1 MGHRA and CDR2 YSYEKL. V was shortened by 2 bases and J by 2 bases, with 10 bases between the two germline ends. For the CDR3, the DNA is TGCGCCAGCAGCCAATTATACGGGACCTACGAGCAGTACTTC. Translation gives CASSQLYGTYEQYF.